This T cell receptor beta chain originates from a study of regulatory T cells in long-lasting Graves disease. Study-wide findings and caveats: Preferential use of TRBV28, TRBJ1-2 and TRBJ2-5 was seen in persistent disease. Having few samples may have compromised the accuracy.

V was clipped by 0 bases and J by 6 bases; unmatched bases: 9. Germline V gene sequence: CDR1 SGDLS, CDR2 YYNGEE. The CDR3 has 16 residues. Building of the TCR beta libraries involved iRepertoire HTBI primers and Arm-PCR of CDR3 regions. TCRdb re-derived calls from the multiplex PCR reads in MiXCR, one entry per CDR3 protein. The sample shows about 560,000 distinct CDR3 sequences, about 16% of them seen only once. Note on this clonotype: What it recognizes is unknown.

Time point denoted: newly diagnosed GD, antithyroid drugs for less than 3 months. RNA isolated from PBMCs was used to make the TCR library. Another study also made use of these data, one on T cells in Graves' hyperthyroidism and ophthalmopathy. That source adds: Hyperthyroidism of Graves' type that showed no ophthalmopathy progression within 18 months was stable. The blood repertoire included most of the expanded thyroid clonotypes above 0.001.

Sample: peripheral blood mononuclear cells (PBMCs), taken at new diagnosis, from a patient treated with antithyroid drugs. The chain uses TRBV9 and TRBJ2-3, with 8 nucleotides matching TRBD2. This receptor was obtained from a man aged 18-30 years with Graves disease. The CDR3 nucleotides are TGTGCCAGCAGCGTAGATGAGGTAGCGGGACCTGATACGCAGTATTTT. This gives the protein CASSVDEVAGPDTQYF.